This T cell receptor beta chain comes out of a study of blood T cell repertoires in COVID-19 (dated by TCRdb to about 2020). With respect to the entire study: Samples from collaborators originated in the United States, Italy and Spain and spanned both the acute and convalescent phases of COVID-19. The samples were drawn from two sources: the first 160 participants of the ongoing ImmuneRACE study, and 950 to 1,500 subjects contributed by 6 global collaborators. Where available, HLA class I and class II types were taken from metadata supplied by the sample provider and were not determined by assay-based typing. A freely available public database, intended as a resource for researchers studying the immune response to SARS-CoV-2, is where the repertoires were released. The material from the prospective study consisted of cDNA or gDNA derived from T cells, B-cell-depleted T cells, or PBMCs. Sample metadata almost always included a de-identified subject ID, COVID-19 status, age in years and sex. Subjects who had been exposed to COVID-19, were actively infected with it, or had recovered from it provided the deeply sampled blood TCRbeta repertoires that made up the dataset.

The immunoSEQ Assay, a bias-controlled multiplex PCR, was used to amplify TCRbeta CDR3 regions from genomic DNA. For the original study's pipeline: The number of nucleated cells in each sample was estimated from the amplification of reference gene primers within the assay. To quantify the absolute abundance of each unique TCRbeta CDR3 rearrangement, sequence reads were collapsed and filtered. Productive Simpson clonality was computed per sample as the square root of Simpson's diversity index over productive rearrangements. This is the immuneACCESS table as TCRdb keeps it, with only in-frame sequences that have V and J called. A part of the clones is gone; compared with another copy, unresolved V genes explain less than half, and the rest is unexplained. V and J calls and clone size are copied from that table; D and trimming were computed from the DNA. Present in this sample are tens of thousands of clones, 90% of which were seen just once. The top ten clones comprise more than 4% of the sample.

The research as a whole found: The quantity of clinical and demographic metadata differed by source and by participant and was supplied without curation.

This clone was counted only a few times. Which antigen it targets is not known. The input lacks base qualities; no much larger clone sits a single base away. Collaborating institutions collected whole blood in K2EDTA tubes following their own protocols. For TCRbeta analysis, collaborator samples were shipped as frozen whole blood, as isolated PBMCs, or as DNA extracted from either sample type. After removal of 8 bases from V and 0 bases from J, the junction retains 10 bases not matched to a gene. The CDR3 measures 15 amino acids from cysteine to phenylalanine. The entry retains the CDR3 DNA only, 45 bases that are in frame from base 1. The germline V gene provides CDR1 MDHEN and CDR2 SYDVKM.

The rearrangement joined TRBV28 to TRBJ2-7, with 7 bases matching TRBD1. What was sequenced was peripheral blood. This TCR derives from a human donor in a cohort sampled during active COVID-19. The sequence in DNA is TGTGCCAGCGGCTTAGACAGGGAATTCTCCTACGAGCAGTACTTC. This sequence encodes CASGLDREFSYEQYF.